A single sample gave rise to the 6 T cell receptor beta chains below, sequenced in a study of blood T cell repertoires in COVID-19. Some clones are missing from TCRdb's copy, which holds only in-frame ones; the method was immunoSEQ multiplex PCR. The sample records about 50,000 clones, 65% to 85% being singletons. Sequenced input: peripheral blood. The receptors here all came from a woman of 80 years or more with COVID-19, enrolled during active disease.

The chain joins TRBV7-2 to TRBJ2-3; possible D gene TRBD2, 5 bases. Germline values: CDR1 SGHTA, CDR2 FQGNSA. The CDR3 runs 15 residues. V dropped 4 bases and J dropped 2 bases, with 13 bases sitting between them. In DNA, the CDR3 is TGTGCCAGCAGCTACGGAGGCATAGCCACAGATACGCAGTATTTT. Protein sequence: CASSYGGIATDTQYF.

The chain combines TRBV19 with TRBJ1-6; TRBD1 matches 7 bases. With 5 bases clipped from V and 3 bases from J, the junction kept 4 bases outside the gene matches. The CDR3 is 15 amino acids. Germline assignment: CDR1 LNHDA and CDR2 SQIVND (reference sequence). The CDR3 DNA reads TGTGCCAGTAGTGTACAGGGGAACTATAATTCACCCCTCCACTTT. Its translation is CASSVQGNYNSPLHF. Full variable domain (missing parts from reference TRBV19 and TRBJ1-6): DGGITQSPKYLFRKEGQNVTLSCEQNLNHDAMYWYRQDPGQGLRLIYYSQIVNDFQKGDIAEGYSVSREKKESFPLTVTSAQKNPTAFYLCASSVQGNYNSPLHFGNGTRLTVT.

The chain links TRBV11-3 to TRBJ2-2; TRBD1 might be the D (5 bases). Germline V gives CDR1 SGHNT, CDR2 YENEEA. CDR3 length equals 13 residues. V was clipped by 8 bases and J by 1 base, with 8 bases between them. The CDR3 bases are TGTGCCAGCGGCAGGGAGAACACCGGGGAGCTGTTTTTT. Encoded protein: CASGRENTGELFF.

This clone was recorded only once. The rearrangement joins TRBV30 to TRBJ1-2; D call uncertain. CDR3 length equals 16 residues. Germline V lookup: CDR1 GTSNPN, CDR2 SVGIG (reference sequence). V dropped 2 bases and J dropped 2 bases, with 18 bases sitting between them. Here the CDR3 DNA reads TGTGCCTGGAGTCCCCCTCGCGGGCTTGGGAACTATGGCTACACCTTC. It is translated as CAWSPPRGLGNYGYTF. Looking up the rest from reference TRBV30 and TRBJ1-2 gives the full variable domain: SQTIHQWPATLVQPVGSPLSLECTVEGTSNPNLYWYRQAAGRGLQLLFYSVGIGQISSEVPQNLSASRPQDRQFILSSKKLLLSDSGFYLCAWSPPRGLGNYGYTFGSGTRLTVV.

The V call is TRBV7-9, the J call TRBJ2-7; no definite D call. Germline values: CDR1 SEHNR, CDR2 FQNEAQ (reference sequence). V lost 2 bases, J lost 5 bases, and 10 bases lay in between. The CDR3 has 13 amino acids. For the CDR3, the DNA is TGTGCCAGCAGCTTATTCGAAACAGACGAGCAGTACTTC. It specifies CASSLFETDEQYF.

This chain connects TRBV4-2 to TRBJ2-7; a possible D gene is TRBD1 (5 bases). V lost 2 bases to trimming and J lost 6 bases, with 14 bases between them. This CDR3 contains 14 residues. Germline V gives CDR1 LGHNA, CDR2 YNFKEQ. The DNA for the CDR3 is TGTGCCAGCAGCCAACCGATGACAGCCCTCGAGCAGTACTTC. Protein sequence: CASSQPMTALEQYF.